The clone carrying this T cell receptor (beta chain) has just one count. Its specificity is unknown. The repertoire was sequenced with immunoSEQ multiplex PCR; TCRdb's copy has only in-frame clones and lacks some. This sample yields 250,000 to 300,000 clones, of which 90% to 95% are seen a single time; around 0.57% belongs to the top ten. The record originates from a study of T cell responses to AZD1222 COVID-19 vaccine. Study conclusions and caveats: The number of AZD1222 recipients seropositive at baseline was only five or six.

This CDR3 has 16 amino acids. Losses at the gene ends were 2 bases for V and 5 bases for J; bases not matched to a gene: 6. In germline, CDR1 is SGHTA, CDR2 FQGNSA. Both about-4-week and about-12-week second-dose recipients were combined. V is TRBV7-2 and J is TRBJ1-6; TRBD1 matches at 7 bases. Material: peripheral blood, obtained 28 days after the second AZD1222 dose. The clonotype originates from an adult who received the AZD1222 COVID-19 vaccine. The CDR3 spells CASSLLPGGHNSPLHF. The CDR3, as DNA: TGTGCCAGCAGCTTACTTCCAGGGGGGCATAATTCACCCCTCCACTTT.